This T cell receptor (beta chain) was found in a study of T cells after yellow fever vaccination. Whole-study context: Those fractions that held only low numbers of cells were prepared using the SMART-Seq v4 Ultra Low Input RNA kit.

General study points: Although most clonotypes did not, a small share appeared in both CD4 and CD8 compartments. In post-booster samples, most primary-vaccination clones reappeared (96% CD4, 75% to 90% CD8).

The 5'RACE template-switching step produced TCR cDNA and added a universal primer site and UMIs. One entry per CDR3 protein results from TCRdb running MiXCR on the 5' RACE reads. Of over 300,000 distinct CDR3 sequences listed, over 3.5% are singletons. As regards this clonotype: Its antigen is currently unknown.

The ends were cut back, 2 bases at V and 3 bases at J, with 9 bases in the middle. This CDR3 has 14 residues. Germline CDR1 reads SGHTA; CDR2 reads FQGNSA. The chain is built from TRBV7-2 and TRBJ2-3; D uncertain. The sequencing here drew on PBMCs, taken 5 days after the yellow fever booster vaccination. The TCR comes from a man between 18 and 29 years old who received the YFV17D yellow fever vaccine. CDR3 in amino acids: CASSLLPGTDTQYF. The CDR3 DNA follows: TGTGCCAGCAGCTTACTTCCCGGGACAGATACGCAGTATTTT. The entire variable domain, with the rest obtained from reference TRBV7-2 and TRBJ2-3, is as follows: GAGVSQSPSNKVTEKGKDVELRCDPISGHTALYWYRQSLGQGLEFLIYFQGNSAPDKSGLPSDRFSAERTGGSVSTLTIQRTQQEDSAVYLCASSLLPGTDTQYFGPGTRLTVL.